This T cell receptor (beta chain) was identified in a study of blood T cell repertoires in COVID-19. This CDR3 has 13 residues. The V and J ends lost 4 bases and 9 bases respectively, with 13 bases between them. CDR1 and CDR2 (germline): SEHNR, FQNEAQ (reference sequence). Sequenced by immunoSEQ multiplex PCR; TCRdb stores in-frame clones only, minus some. The sample shows a few hundred thousand clones, about 88% of them seen only once. This rearrangement joins TRBV7-9 to TRBJ2-1, with a weak D call TRBD1 (6 bases). Sample: PBMCs or T cells enriched from blood (not recorded which). The sequence was obtained from a woman aged 45-60 years who had recovered from COVID-19. The DNA of the CDR3 is TGTGCCAGCAGCTCCGGACAGACCATTGAGCAGTTCTTC. Translation gives CASSSGQTIEQFF.